Listed below are T cell receptor beta chains from one sample, sequenced in a study of cytomegalovirus exposure and HLA in healthy donors. Profiled with immunoSEQ multiplex PCR; TCRdb holds only in-frame clones, not every one. The sample has roughly 110,000 clones, around 75% seen once. The sequenced sample was PBMCs. These receptors originate from a female donor in good health and CMV-seronegative. The CDR3 runs from the conserved cysteine through the conserved F or W. The order of the fields is D gene, J gene, clone size, V gene, CDR3 protein, CDR3 DNA. D genes are given only for firm matches. The size entry is marked missing in some rows and otherwise reads once, few, many or a size class.

D: TRBD1; J: TRBJ1-1; size: NA; V: TRBV4-3; CDR3: CASSTTGFTEAFF; DNA: TGCGCCAGCAGTACGACAGGGTTCACTGAAGCTTTCTTT
D: TRBD2; J: TRBJ2-1; size: NA; V: TRBV4-2; CDR3: CASSRGLAGVANEQFF; DNA: TGTGCCAGCAGCCGGGGACTAGCGGGAGTAGCCAATGAGCAGTTCTTC
D: TRBD1; J: TRBJ2-1; size: NA; V: TRBV7-9; CDR3: CASSSRGTGNEQFF; DNA: TGTGCCAGCAGCTCCCGCGGGACAGGGAATGAGCAGTTCTTC
D: TRBD2; J: TRBJ2-2; size: once; V: TRBV5-4; CDR3: CASSLVAGGQTGELFF; DNA: TGTGCCAGCAGCTTGGTAGCGGGAGGTCAAACCGGGGAGCTGTTTTTT
D: NA; J: TRBJ1-1; size: NA; V: TRBV7-8; CDR3: CASSLDAGGSMFSAEAFF; DNA: TGTGCCAGCAGCTTAGATGCGGGGGGCAGCATGTTTTCCGCTGAAGCTTTCTTT
D: NA; J: TRBJ2-7; size: NA; V: TRBV28; CDR3: CASSSPGTYEQYF; DNA: TGTGCCAGCAGTTCTCCGGGAACCTACGAGCAGTACTTC
D: TRBD1; J: TRBJ1-2; size: once; V: TRBV20-1; CDR3: CSARYRGGYTF; DNA: TGCAGTGCTAGATACAGGGGTGGCTACACCTTC
D: NA; J: TRBJ2-7; size: NA; V: TRBV6-1; CDR3: CASGEPRFYEQYF; DNA: TGTGCCAGCGGAGAGCCGCGTTTCTACGAGCAGTACTTC
D: TRBD1; J: TRBJ2-1; size: NA; V: TRBV6-5; CDR3: CASSYSTGKIYEQFF; DNA: TGTGCCAGCAGTTACTCGACAGGGAAGATTTATGAGCAGTTCTTC
D: NA; J: TRBJ2-5; size: NA; V: TRBV15; CDR3: CATSSRGPGGETQYF; DNA: TGTGCCACCAGCAGCCGGGGCCCAGGAGGGGAGACCCAGTACTTC
D: NA; J: TRBJ2-7; size: few; V: TRBV6-5; CDR3: CASTFTAEGGDEQYF; DNA: TGTGCCAGCACCTTTACGGCAGAGGGCGGGGACGAGCAGTACTTC
D: NA; J: TRBJ2-3; size: NA; V: TRBV29-1; CDR3: CSVGILGNTQYF; DNA: TGCAGCGTTGGGATACTAGGGAATACGCAGTATTTT
D: NA; J: TRBJ2-7; size: NA; V: TRBV2; CDR3: CASSEQGFNEQYF; DNA: TGTGCCAGCAGTGAACAGGGATTCAACGAGCAGTACTTC
D: NA; J: TRBJ1-1; size: NA; V: TRBV5-1; CDR3: CASSPIGGNTEAFF; DNA: TGCGCCAGCAGCCCCATAGGGGGGAACACTGAAGCTTTCTTT
D: TRBD2; J: TRBJ2-7; size: NA; V: TRBV27; CDR3: CASSLTSGRYEQYF; DNA: TGTGCCAGCAGCCTCACTAGCGGGAGGTACGAGCAGTACTTC
D: NA; J: TRBJ1-1; size: NA; V: TRBV30; CDR3: CAWRRGMNTEAFF; DNA: TGTGCCTGGAGGCGGGGAATGAACACTGAAGCTTTCTTT
D: NA; J: TRBJ2-3; size: NA; V: TRBV9; CDR3: CASSASGDTQYF; DNA: TGTGCCAGCAGCGCAAGCGGGGATACGCAGTATTTT
D: TRBD1; J: TRBJ2-2; size: NA; V: TRBV11-3; CDR3: CASSSGQGTDTGELFF; DNA: TGTGCCAGCAGCTCGGGACAGGGGACGGACACCGGGGAGCTGTTTTTT
D: TRBD1; J: TRBJ1-2; size: once; V: TRBV29-1; CDR3: CSARTGGDYGYTF; DNA: TGCAGCGCCAGGACAGGGGGCGACTATGGCTACACCTTC
D: TRBD2; J: TRBJ2-1; size: NA; V: TRBV2; CDR3: CATKQGVAGVHEQFF; DNA: TGTGCCACCAAGCAAGGGGTAGCGGGAGTGCATGAGCAGTTCTTC
D: TRBD1; J: TRBJ1-5; size: NA; V: TRBV2; CDR3: CASSFFDRVNSNQPQHF; DNA: TGTGCCAGCAGTTTTTTCGACAGGGTTAATAGCAATCAGCCCCAGCATTTT
D: TRBD2; J: TRBJ2-1; size: NA; V: TRBV4-2; CDR3: CASSQAGLAGGYDEQFF; DNA: TGTGCCAGCAGCCAAGCAGGACTAGCGGGAGGTTATGATGAGCAGTTCTTC
D: NA; J: TRBJ1-5; size: NA; V: TRBV2; CDR3: CASSESGGGNQPQHF; DNA: TGTGCCAGCAGTGAATCCGGGGGGGGCAATCAGCCCCAGCATTTT
D: NA; J: TRBJ1-2; size: NA; V: TRBV6-1; CDR3: CASSERGEYGYTF; DNA: TGTGCCAGCAGTGAACGGGGAGAGTATGGCTACACCTTC
D: TRBD1; J: TRBJ2-1; size: once; V: TRBV2; CDR3: CASSIRDRGTYNEQFF; DNA: TGTGCCAGCAGTATCCGGGACAGGGGCACCTACAATGAGCAGTTCTTC
D: TRBD1; J: TRBJ1-5; size: few; V: TRBV11-2; CDR3: CASSLSTGGHQPQHF; DNA: TGTGCCAGCAGCTTATCGACAGGGGGGCATCAGCCCCAGCATTTT
D: NA; J: TRBJ2-3; size: few; V: TRBV5-5; CDR3: CASSSGRGDTDTQYF; DNA: TGTGCCAGCAGCTCCGGTCGCGGAGACACAGATACGCAGTATTTT
D: TRBD1; J: TRBJ2-7; size: NA; V: TRBV9; CDR3: CASSVVPDRGYEQYF; DNA: TGTGCCAGCAGCGTAGTACCGGACAGGGGCTACGAGCAGTACTTC
D: TRBD2; J: TRBJ2-1; size: NA; V: TRBV7-2; CDR3: CASSWASGSMNEQFF; DNA: TGTGCCAGCAGCTGGGCGAGCGGGAGTATGAATGAGCAGTTCTTC
D: TRBD1; J: TRBJ2-5; size: NA; V: TRBV2; CDR3: CASSGDREETQYF; DNA: TGTGCCAGCAGTGGAGACAGGGAAGAGACCCAGTACTTC
D: NA; J: TRBJ1-3; size: NA; V: TRBV5-4; CDR3: CASSPGLRAGGNTIYF; DNA: TGTGCCAGCAGCCCAGGATTGAGGGCGGGAGGAAACACCATATATTTT
D: TRBD2; J: TRBJ2-1; size: NA; V: TRBV15; CDR3: CATSRGGGGYNEQFF; DNA: TGTGCCACCAGCAGAGGCGGGGGGGGCTACAATGAGCAGTTCTTC
D: NA; J: TRBJ1-1; size: NA; V: TRBV29-1; CDR3: CSVRGSGITEAFF; DNA: TGCAGCGTTCGTGGCTCGGGTATCACTGAAGCTTTCTTT
D: NA; J: TRBJ1-1; size: NA; V: TRBV6-1; CDR3: CASSVRRTEAFF; DNA: TGTGCCAGCAGTGTAAGGCGGACTGAAGCTTTCTTT
D: NA; J: TRBJ2-5; size: NA; V: TRBV20-1; CDR3: CSANRETQYF; DNA: TGCAGTGCTAACCGGGAGACCCAGTACTTC
D: TRBD1; J: TRBJ2-6; size: few; V: TRBV13; CDR3: CASSSFLTGGLTGANVLTF; DNA: TGTGCCAGCAGCTCCTTCTTGACAGGGGGCTTGACTGGGGCCAACGTCCTGACTTTC
D: NA; J: TRBJ2-1; size: NA; V: TRBV15; CDR3: CATSSPSGASNEQFF; DNA: TGTGCCACCAGCAGCCCCTCGGGAGCCTCCAATGAGCAGTTCTTC
D: NA; J: TRBJ1-2; size: NA; V: TRBV20-1; CDR3: CSARTTGYTF; DNA: TGCAGTGCCAGGACAACGGGCTACACCTTC
D: TRBD2; J: TRBJ2-7; size: NA; V: TRBV7-2; CDR3: CASSYSSGSSYEQYF; DNA: TGTGCCAGCAGCTATAGTAGCGGGAGCTCCTACGAGCAGTACTTC
D: NA; J: TRBJ2-1; size: NA; V: TRBV7-8; CDR3: CASSFGRGQRTDEQFF; DNA: TGTGCCAGCAGCTTCGGCCGCGGACAACGTACAGATGAGCAGTTCTTC
D: NA; J: TRBJ2-7; size: NA; V: TRBV5-1; CDR3: CASSLDGGPYEQYF; DNA: TGCGCCAGCAGCTTGGACGGAGGGCCCTACGAGCAGTACTTC
D: NA; J: TRBJ2-3; size: once; V: TRBV1; CDR3: CTSSQAVARTYTDTQYF; DNA: TGCACCAGCAGCCAAGCGGTGGCTAGGACTTACACAGATACGCAGTATTTT
D: TRBD2; J: TRBJ2-7; size: NA; V: TRBV20-1; CDR3: CSSGRGYEQYF; DNA: TGCAGTAGCGGGAGGGGCTACGAGCAGTACTTC
D: NA; J: TRBJ2-1; size: few; V: TRBV7-9; CDR3: CASSLSNNEQFF; DNA: TGTGCCAGCAGTCTTAGCAACAATGAGCAGTTCTTC
D: TRBD2; J: TRBJ2-3; size: NA; V: TRBV9; CDR3: CASSVPTSGRKFIDTQYF; DNA: TGTGCCAGCAGCGTACCAACTAGCGGGAGGAAGTTCATAGATACGCAGTATTTT
D: TRBD1; J: TRBJ2-7; size: NA; V: TRBV28; CDR3: CASSLWDRGGEQYF; DNA: TGTGCCAGCAGTTTATGGGACAGGGGAGGAGAGCAGTACTTC
D: NA; J: TRBJ2-1; size: NA; V: TRBV5-5; CDR3: CASSISTPVRDNEQFF; DNA: TGTGCCAGCAGCATATCTACACCGGTGAGGGACAATGAGCAGTTCTTC
D: NA; J: TRBJ2-5; size: once; V: TRBV7-8; CDR3: CASSSISGLWETQYF; DNA: TGTGCCAGCAGCTCAATTAGTGGGCTTTGGGAGACCCAGTACTTC
D: NA; J: TRBJ2-5; size: once; V: TRBV5-1; CDR3: CASSLREETQYF; DNA: TGCGCCAGCAGCTTACGGGAGGAGACCCAGTACTTC
D: TRBD2; J: TRBJ2-7; size: NA; V: TRBV28; CDR3: CASSPAGVGWQYF; DNA: TGTGCCAGCAGTCCCGCGGGGGTGGGGTGGCAGTACTTC
D: TRBD2; J: TRBJ2-3; size: NA; V: TRBV7-9; CDR3: CASSRLAGGVTDTQYF; DNA: TGTGCCAGCAGTCGACTAGCGGGAGGTGTTACAGATACGCAGTATTTT
D: TRBD1; J: TRBJ1-4; size: NA; V: TRBV19; CDR3: CASSTRTGPIEKLFF; DNA: TGTGCCAGTAGTACTCGGACAGGGCCCATTGAAAAACTGTTTTTT
D: NA; J: TRBJ1-2; size: NA; V: TRBV29-1; CDR3: CSVEVDNGYTF; DNA: TGCAGCGTGGAGGTAGACAATGGCTACACCTTC
D: NA; J: TRBJ1-6; size: NA; V: TRBV7-8; CDR3: CASSLEAGNSPLHF; DNA: TGTGCCAGCAGCTTAGAGGCAGGCAATTCACCCCTCCACTTT